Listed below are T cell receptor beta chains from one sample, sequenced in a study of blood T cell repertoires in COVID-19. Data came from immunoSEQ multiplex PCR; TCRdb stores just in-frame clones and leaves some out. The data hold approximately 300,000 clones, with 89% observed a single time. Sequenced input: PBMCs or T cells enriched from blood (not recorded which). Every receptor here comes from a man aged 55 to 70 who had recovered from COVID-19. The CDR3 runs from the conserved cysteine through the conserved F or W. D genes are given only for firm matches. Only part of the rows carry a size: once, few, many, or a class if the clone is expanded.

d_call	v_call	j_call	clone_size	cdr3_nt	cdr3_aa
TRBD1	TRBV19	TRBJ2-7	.	TGTGCCAGTAGCACACAGGGGTCCTACGAGCAGTACTTC	CASSTQGSYEQYF
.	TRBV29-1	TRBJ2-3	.	TGCAGCGTTTTAGGGCAGGGGTATGATACGCAGTATTTT	CSVLGQGYDTQYF
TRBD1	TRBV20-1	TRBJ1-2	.	TGCAGTGCTAGTACCCCGGGACAGGGCCCTGCGGCGGGCTACACCTTC	CSASTPGQGPAAGYTF
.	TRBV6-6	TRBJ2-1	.	TGTGCCAGCAGCCCCGGACAGATCTGGAGTGAGCAGTTCTTC	CASSPGQIWSEQFF
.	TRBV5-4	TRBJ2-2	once	TGTGCCAGCAGCTTGGTGCGGGACACCGGGGAGCTGTTTTTT	CASSLVRDTGELFF
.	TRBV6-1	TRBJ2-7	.	TGTGCCAGCAGTGAACAGGTTATGAGCTCCTACGAGCAGTACTTC	CASSEQVMSSYEQYF
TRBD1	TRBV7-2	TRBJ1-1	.	TGTGCCAGCAGACAGGGGGTGAACACTGAAGCTTTCTTT	CASRQGVNTEAFF
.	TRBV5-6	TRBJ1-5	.	TGTGCCAGCAGCCCATCGGGTAGAAGTAATCAGCCCCAGCATTTT	CASSPSGRSNQPQHF
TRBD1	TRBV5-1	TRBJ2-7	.	TGCGCCAGCAGTCCCGGGACAGGGGTCTCCTACGAGCAGTACTTC	CASSPGTGVSYEQYF
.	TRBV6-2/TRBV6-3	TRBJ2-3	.	TGTGCCAGCAGCCCGAGGGTGGATACGCAGTATTTT	CASSPRVDTQYF
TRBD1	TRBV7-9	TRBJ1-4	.	TGTGCCAGCAGCTTAATGGGACAGGGGAGTGAAAAACTGTTTTTT	CASSLMGQGSEKLFF
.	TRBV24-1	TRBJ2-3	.	TGTGCCACCATCGGGGAACCCACAGATACGCAGTATTTT	CATIGEPTDTQYF
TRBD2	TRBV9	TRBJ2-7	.	TGTGCCAGCAGCACAGAGCGGGGGCTGAGGCGGCAGTACTTC	CASSTERGLRRQYF
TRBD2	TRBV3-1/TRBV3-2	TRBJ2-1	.	TGTGCCAGCAGCCGGGGACTAGCGGACAATGAGCAGTTCTTC	CASSRGLADNEQFF
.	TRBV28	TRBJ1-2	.	TGTGCCGGTTTTGGGGGGGGAAACTATGGCTACACCTTC	CAGFGGGNYGYTF
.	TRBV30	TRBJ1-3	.	TGTGCCTGGAGACCTCTTGCGTCGAGAGGAAACACCATATATTTT	CAWRPLASRGNTIYF
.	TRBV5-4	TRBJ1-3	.	TGTGCCAGCAGCTTGGGGCCTGGAAACACCATATATTTT	CASSLGPGNTIYF
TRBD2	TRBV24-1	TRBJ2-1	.	TGTGCCACCAGTGATACGACTAGCGGGAGGGACAATGAGCAGTTCTTC	CATSDTTSGRDNEQFF
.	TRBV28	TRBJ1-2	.	TGTGCCAGCAGAATAATAGGGGGTAACTATGGCTACACCTTC	CASRIIGGNYGYTF
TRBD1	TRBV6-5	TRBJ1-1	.	TGTGCCAGCACGGGGAACAGGGGTGAAGCTTTCTTT	CASTGNRGEAFF
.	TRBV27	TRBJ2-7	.	TGTGCCAGCAGTTTAGAGGGCCTCAAGAACGAGCAGTACTTC	CASSLEGLKNEQYF
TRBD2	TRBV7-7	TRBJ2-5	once	TGTGCTAGCAGCCCGAGCGGGAACCAAGAGACCCAGTACTTC	CASSPSGNQETQYF
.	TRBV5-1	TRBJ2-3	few	TGCGCCAGCAGCTTGGTCCGGGGAGCAGGCACAGATACGCAGTATTTT	CASSLVRGAGTDTQYF
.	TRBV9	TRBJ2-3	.	TGTGCCAGCAGCGTAGCTTTAGGGAGACCCGCCGGAGATACGCAGTATTTT	CASSVALGRPAGDTQYF
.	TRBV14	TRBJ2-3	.	TGTGCCAGCAGCCCGTGGACAGCAACTAGCACAGATACGCAGTATTTT	CASSPWTATSTDTQYF
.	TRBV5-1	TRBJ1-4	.	TGCGCCAGCACCGCCGACAGAAATGAAAAACTGTTTTTT	CASTADRNEKLFF
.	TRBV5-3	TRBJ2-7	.	TGTGCCAGAAGCTTTAAACGGCCCGGAGGGGCCTTCTACGAGCAGTACTTC	CARSFKRPGGAFYEQYF
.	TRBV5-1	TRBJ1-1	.	TGCGCCAGCAGCTTTGGCGCGGGGGACACTGAAGCTTTCTTT	CASSFGAGDTEAFF
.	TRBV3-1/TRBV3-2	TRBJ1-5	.	TGTGCCAGCAGCCAAATCTGGGGCGGACAGCCCCAGCATTTT	CASSQIWGGQPQHF
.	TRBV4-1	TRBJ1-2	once	TGCGCCAGCAGCCAGGACCCTATTGGGGCGCTGAATGGCTACACCTTC	CASSQDPIGALNGYTF
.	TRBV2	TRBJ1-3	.	TGTGCCAGCCAGATGATTTCTGGAAACACCATATATTTT	CASQMISGNTIYF
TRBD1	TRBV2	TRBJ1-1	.	TGTGCCAGCATTATGGGACAGAGGTTCACTGAAGCTTTCTTT	CASIMGQRFTEAFF
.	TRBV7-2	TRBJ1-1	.	TGTGTCAGCACCGATGCCGCGTTGTCTGAAGCTTTCTTT	CVSTDAALSEAFF
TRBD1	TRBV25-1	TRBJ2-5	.	TGTGCCAGCAAGAGGACAGGGAAAGAGACCCAGTACTTC	CASKRTGKETQYF
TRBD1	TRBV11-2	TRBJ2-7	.	TGTGCCAGCAGTCGACAGGGCTACGAGCAGTACTTC	CASSRQGYEQYF
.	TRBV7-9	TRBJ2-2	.	TGTGCCAGCTCATTAGGGCAGGGGTACACCGGGGAGCTGTTTTTT	CASSLGQGYTGELFF
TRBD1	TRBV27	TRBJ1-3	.	TGTGCCAGCAGTTTACCCTGGACAGGGGACGGAAACACCATATATTTT	CASSLPWTGDGNTIYF
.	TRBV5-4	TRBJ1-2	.	TGTGCCAGCAGCTCCGACAGATATGGCTACACCTTC	CASSSDRYGYTF
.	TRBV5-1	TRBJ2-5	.	TGCGCCAGCAGCGCGCTCGGGTTGGAAGAGACCCAGTACTTC	CASSALGLEETQYF
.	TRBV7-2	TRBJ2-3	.	TGTGCCAGCAGCCCCCGCCCCGGACCCGGCGGGAATACGCAGTATTTT	CASSPRPGPGGNTQYF
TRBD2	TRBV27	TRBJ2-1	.	TGTGCCAGCAGTTTAGCGGGAGTACACAATGAGCAGTTCTTC	CASSLAGVHNEQFF
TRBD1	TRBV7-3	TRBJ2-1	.	TGTGCCAGCAGCTTAATGGGACAGGGCTACAATGAGCAGTTCTTC	CASSLMGQGYNEQFF
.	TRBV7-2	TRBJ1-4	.	TGTGCCAGCAGCTTCGGGAGGGAAAAACTGTTTTTT	CASSFGREKLFF